This record covers a single TCR beta chain. TCRdb's table, derived via immunoSEQ multiplex PCR, lists solely in-frame clones and lacks some. This table has 220,000 or so clones, 88% appearing once. These data come from a study of blood T cell repertoires in COVID-19. The wider study: Sites in the United States, Italy and Spain provided acute and convalescent COVID-19 samples.

The study drew participants aged 18 to 89 years from around 24 US areas. Participant-reported clinical history was the basis for cohort assignment. Germline V gene sequence: CDR1 MDHEN, CDR2 SYDVKM. The V gene end was trimmed by 4 bases and the J gene end by 4 bases; junction bases not matched to a gene: 11. This CDR3 has 16 residues. Input material: PBMCs or T cells enriched from blood (not recorded which). The clonotype comes from a woman aged 45-65 years with acute COVID-19. The genes are TRBV28 and TRBJ2-5; 8 bases align to TRBD2. The CDR3 bases are TGTGCCAGCAGTTCTTTGGGGGTGGCGGGAGGAGAGACCCAGTACTTC. Protein sequence: CASSSLGVAGGETQYF.